The entry below gives a single T cell receptor beta chain sequence along with its context. Its antigen is unknown. These data come from a study of PD-1 blockade in classical Hodgkin lymphoma. On the study more broadly: A 3 mg/kg intravenous dose of nivolumab was received by patients every 2 weeks.

Time point noted: cycle 4 day 1 (C4D1), after six to seven weeks of nivolumab. Each and every patient relapsed after autologous stem cell transplantation, and patients got differing brentuximab vedotin exposure. Complete response, partial response or progressive disease constituted the best responses recorded. Method: immunoSEQ multiplex PCR; TCRdb's copy keeps in-frame clones and lacks some. This table has tens of thousands of clones, 75% to 85% appearing once. V trimming: 3 bases; J trimming: 3 bases; junction bases outside the gene matches: 11. Germline-derived CDR1 and CDR2 are SGHRS and YFSETQ. The length of the CDR3 is 17 residues. The study, taken as a whole, reports: Why repertoires differed is undefined; disease activity or prior therapy possibly contributed. Newly diagnosed patients had diversity similar to the baseline diversity of complete responders.

V and J are TRBV5-1 and TRBJ2-5; 10 nucleotides match TRBD2. The sequence came from a human donor with classical Hodgkin lymphoma. Source: peripheral blood mononuclear cells (PBMCs), taken before the fourth cycle of nivolumab. This CDR3 is CASSSGVAGGGEETQYF. The DNA of the CDR3 is TGCGCCAGCAGCTCCGGGGTAGCGGGAGGTGGGGAAGAGACCCAGTACTTC.